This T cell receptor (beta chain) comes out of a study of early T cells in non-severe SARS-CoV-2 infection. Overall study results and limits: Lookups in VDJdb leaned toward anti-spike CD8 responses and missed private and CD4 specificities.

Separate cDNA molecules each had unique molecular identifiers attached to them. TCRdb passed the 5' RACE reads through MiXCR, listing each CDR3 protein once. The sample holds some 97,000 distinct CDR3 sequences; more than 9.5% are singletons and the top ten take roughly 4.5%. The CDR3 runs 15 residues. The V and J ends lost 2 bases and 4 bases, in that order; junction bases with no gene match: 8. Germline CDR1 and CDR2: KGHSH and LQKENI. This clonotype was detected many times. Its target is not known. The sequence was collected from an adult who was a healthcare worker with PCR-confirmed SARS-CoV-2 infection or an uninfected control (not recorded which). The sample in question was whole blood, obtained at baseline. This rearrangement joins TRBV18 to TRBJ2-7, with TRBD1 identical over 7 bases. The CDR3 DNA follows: TGTGCCAGCTCACCAGCCGGGACAGCTCCGTACGAGCAGTACTTC. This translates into CASSPAGTAPYEQYF.